This T cell receptor (beta chain) was captured in a study of blood T cell repertoires in COVID-19. Study background: Sources were T cells, B-cell-depleted T cells, or PBMCs; the material itself was cDNA or gDNA.

Libraries were prepared by immunoSEQ multiplex PCR; TCRdb keeps only in-frame clonotypes and omits some of them. Counted here are about 74,000 clones, roughly 87% occurring once; the ten biggest clones make up around 1%. Germline V lookup: CDR1 LGHDT, CDR2 YNNKEL (reference sequence). This CDR3 comprises 15 residues. V was pared by 4 bases and J by 5 bases, with 5 bases of the junction left unmatched. The chain combines TRBV3-1 (or the pseudogene TRBV3-2) with TRBJ1-4; 9 nucleotides align to TRBD1. The sequence derives from a woman in her 50s in a cohort sampled during active COVID-19. The sequencing sample was made of peripheral blood. The CDR3 DNA sequence: TGTGCCAGCAGCCGCCGGACAGGGGAGAATGAAAAACTGTTTTTT. As protein: CASSRRTGENEKLFF.